This T cell receptor beta chain is drawn from a study of tissue T cells after allogeneic stem cell transplantation. Remarks on this clone: Its specificity is unknown. Gene names refer to mouse genes. The CDR3 goes on 1 residue after the read ends, and that part is filled in from the germline J gene.

Per the germline V gene, CDR1 is LGHNA and CDR2 is YSYQKL. The CDR3 totals 15 residues. With 1 base removed from V and 2 bases from J, the gap between germline ends came to 10 bases. The protocol was immunoSEQ multiplex PCR, while the TCRdb copy is restricted to in-frame clones and leaves out a portion. Seen here are 45,000 to 50,000 clones, around 67% observed once, and the top ten hold approximately 0.72%. General observations from the study: Within patients, tissue anatomy strongly shaped TCR repertoire composition. The study did not identify alloreactive or antigen-specific tissue TCRs, and some clones might be persisting host cells.

Source material: sorted cells pooled from one or two spleens. The TCR was taken from a pool of C57BL/6 mice in good health. The rearrangement uses TRBV2 and TRBJ2-3, with D possibly called TRBD1 or TRBD2 (5 bases each). CDR3 region: CASSQAGRYAETLYF. Incomplete CDR3 DNA: TGTGCCAGCAGCCAAGCGGGACGGTATGCAGAAACGCTGTAT.